This TCR beta chain emerged from a study of CD8+ T cells in alopecia areata. Overall study findings and caveats: Patients showed less clear TCR sequence sharing than mice, possibly partly because of HLA diversity.

The table lists this clone with a few counts. Its matching antigen is unknown. Extracted from the samples, RNA was reverse transcribed into cDNA to serve as the sequencing template. Only in-frame clones appear in the TCRdb table, and some are missing; sequencing was by immunoSEQ multiplex PCR. The sample lists hundreds of thousands of clones; about 53% were seen once. This CDR3 has 16 amino acids. Per germline, CDR1 MNHNS and CDR2 SASEGT. The V gene end was trimmed by 3 bases and the J gene end by 6 bases; junction bases not matched to a gene: 8. The receptor was isolated from a human donor with alopecia areata. Sequences were derived from CD4+ T cells sorted from blood, sampled at week 0. The chain combines TRBV6-1 with TRBJ1-6; TRBD1 matches 7 bases. The CDR3 here is CASSEPPGQSNSPLHF. In DNA, the CDR3 is TGTGCCAGCAGTGAGCCTCCGGGACAGAGTAATTCACCCCTCCACTTT.